This paragraph covers one T cell receptor (beta chain) sequence. Its antigen is undetermined. Libraries of TCR beta came from quantitative 5'-RACE with molecular barcodes. TCRdb reprocessed the 5' RACE reads with MiXCR, giving one entry per CDR3 protein. The data contain over 600,000 distinct CDR3 sequences, around 20% of them singletons. Per germline, CDR1 SGHVS and CDR2 FQNEAQ. The CDR3 covers 16 residues. Trimming left V 5 bases short and J 2 bases short, with 17 bases between. The data were taken from a study of CD8 T cells in ankylosing spondylitis. Findings and caveats of the study: Ankylosing spondylitis blood appeared to carry a characteristic TCR beta motif of roughly eight highly homologous variants. Within matched ankylosing spondylitis synovial fluid, disease-linked clones were reportedly significantly enriched.

The sample consisted of blood, either unsorted or a sorted T cell fraction (not recorded which). The receptor was isolated from a male donor with ankylosing spondylitis. The genes are TRBV7-8 and TRBJ2-3; D unclear. Here the CDR3 DNA reads TGTGCCAGCAGCCCCTCTCTCGCGCAGGTCACAGATACGCAGTATTTT. Protein: CASSPSLAQVTDTQYF.